A single sample is the source of the 6 T cell receptor beta chains below, sequenced in a study of shared clonotypes between healthy human individuals. Libraries were prepared by immunoSEQ multiplex PCR; TCRdb keeps only in-frame clonotypes and omits some of them. The sample shows some 350,000 clones, roughly 70% of them seen only once. Sample: memory CD4+ T cells sorted from blood. Described subset: CD45RA-negative fraction. All receptors derive from a man aged 25-45 years in good health.

This sequence joins TRBV18 and TRBJ2-7; D might be TRBD1 or TRBD2, each matching 5 bases. The CDR3 sequence is 16 residues long. Looked up from germline, CDR1 is KGHSH and CDR2 is LQKENI. Trimming took 2 bases from V and 4 from J, leaving 18 bases between them. The CDR3 DNA reads as TGTGCCAGCTCACCAGTCAGAGGGGTCGGTACATACGAGCAGTACTTC. Translating it yields CASSPVRGVGTYEQYF. The full variable domain, its missing parts supplied by reference TRBV18 and TRBJ2-7, is NAGVMQNPRHLVRRRGQEARLRCSPMKGHSHVYWYRQLPEEGLKFMVYLQKENIIDESGMPKERFSAEFPKEGPSILRIQQVVRGDSAAYFCASSPVRGVGTYEQYFGPGTRLTVT.

This chain uses TRBV5-1 with TRBJ2-1; D not certain. Trimming shortened V by 2 bases and J by 8 bases, and 14 bases separated the two germline ends. This CDR3 spans 14 amino acids. CDR1 is SGHRS, CDR2 YFSETQ, per germline. The CDR3 bases are TGCGCCAGCAGCTTTAATTACCTAGACCATGAGCAGTTCTTC. Its protein is CASSFNYLDHEQFF.

The chain employs TRBV4-3 and TRBJ2-5; 7 nucleotides align to TRBD2. The J segment lost 2 bases and the V segment lost 0 bases, leaving 12 bases of the junction unmatched. The CDR3 consists of 18 residues. CDR1 and CDR2 (germline): LGHNA, YSLEER. CDR3 DNA sequence: TGCGCCAGCAGCCAAGAAAAGAATCTAGCGGACCGACAAGAGACCCAGTACTTC. Encoded protein: CASSQEKNLADRQETQYF.

This clone was recorded once. The chain recombines TRBV28 with TRBJ1-1; 7 bases are a match to TRBD1. The trim removed 3 bases at V and 6 bases at J, leaving 10 bases unmatched. The CDR3 is 15 residues long. Germline V gives CDR1 MDHEN, CDR2 SYDVKM. The CDR3 here is CASSLGRQGGPEAFF. In DNA form, the CDR3 reads TGTGCCAGCAGTTTGGGCCGTCAGGGGGGGCCTGAAGCTTTCTTT.

Only a few counts were recorded for this clone. V gene TRBV5-1 combines with J gene TRBJ2-2; TRBD2 matches 7 bases. CDR3 length: 21 residues. CDR1 and CDR2 from the germline V gene are SGHRS and YFSETQ. The trim removed 4 bases at V and 2 bases at J, leaving 23 bases unmatched. CDR3 region: CASSAPSIVSGPYKNTGELFF. The CDR3 DNA is TGCGCCAGCAGCGCCCCTTCGATCGTTAGCGGGCCCTATAAAAACACCGGGGAGCTGTTTTTT.

The chain carries TRBV11-3 and TRBJ2-1; 8 bases match TRBD2. Germline V lookup: CDR1 SGHNT, CDR2 YENEEA. This CDR3 has 15 residues. The ends lost 0 bases at V and 9 bases at J; junction bases unmatched: 7. The CDR3 loop is CASSLEGTSLGEQFF. CDR3 nucleotide sequence: TGTGCCAGCAGCTTAGAGGGGACTAGTTTAGGTGAGCAGTTCTTC.